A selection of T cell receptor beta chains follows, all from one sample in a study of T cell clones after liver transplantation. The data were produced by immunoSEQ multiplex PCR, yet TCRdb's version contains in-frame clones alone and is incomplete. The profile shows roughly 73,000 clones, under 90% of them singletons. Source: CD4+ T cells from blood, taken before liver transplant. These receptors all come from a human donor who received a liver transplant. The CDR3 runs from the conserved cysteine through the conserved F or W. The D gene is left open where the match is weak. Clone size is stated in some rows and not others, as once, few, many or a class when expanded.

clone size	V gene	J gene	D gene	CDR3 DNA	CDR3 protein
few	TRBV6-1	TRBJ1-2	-	TGTGCCAGCAGTGAGGAGGCTGGCTATGGCTACACCTTC	CASSEEAGYGYTF
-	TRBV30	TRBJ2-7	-	TGTGCCTGGAGTGTACGGGGTGGTTGGGACGGTACCTACGAGCAGTACTTC	CAWSVRGGWDGTYEQYF
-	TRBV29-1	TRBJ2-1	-	TGCAGCGTTGTCTCTGATAGCCCCTACAATGAGCAGTTCTTC	CSVVSDSPYNEQFF
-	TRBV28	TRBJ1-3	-	TGTGCCAGCAGTCCCAGGGACTACCGGTGGGGAAACACCATATATTTT	CASSPRDYRWGNTIYF
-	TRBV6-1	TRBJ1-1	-	TGTGCCAGCAGTGGACGACGGGGACGAACTGAAGCTTTCTTT	CASSGRRGRTEAFF
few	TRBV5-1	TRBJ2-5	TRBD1	TGCGCCAGCAGCGTAGGGACAGTTACGGAGACCCAGTACTTC	CASSVGTVTETQYF
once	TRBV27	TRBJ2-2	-	TGTGCCAGCAGTCCCCGTGGGGGAGGGAACACCGGGGAGCTGTTTTTT	CASSPRGGGNTGELFF
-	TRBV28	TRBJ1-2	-	TGTGCCAGCAGTTTAAGGACAGCCATCTATGGCTACACCTTC	CASSLRTAIYGYTF
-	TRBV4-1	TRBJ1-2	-	TGCGCCAGCAGCCCTATTAGGAGGACAGACTATGGCTACACCTTC	CASSPIRRTDYGYTF
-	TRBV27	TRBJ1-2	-	TGTGCCAGCAGTTTTCAGGGTCGGGGAGACTATGGCTACACCTTC	CASSFQGRGDYGYTF
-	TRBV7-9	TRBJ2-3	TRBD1	TGTGCCAGCAGCTTTTGGACAGGGTCCTCGGGGGATACGCAGTATTTT	CASSFWTGSSGDTQYF
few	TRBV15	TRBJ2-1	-	TGTGCCACCAGCGAAAAGTTTCGGAATGAGCAGTTCTTC	CATSEKFRNEQFF
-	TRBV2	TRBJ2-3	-	TGTGCCAGCCCTGAGGGGGTCCCCCCCGCAGATACGCAGTATTTT	CASPEGVPPADTQYF
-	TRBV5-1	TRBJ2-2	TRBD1	TGCGCCAGCAGCTTGGCCCAGGGGGCCGGGGAGCTGTTTTTT	CASSLAQGAGELFF
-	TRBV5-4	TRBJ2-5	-	TGTGCCAGCAGCTCGATGAAACAAGAGACCCAGTACTTC	CASSSMKQETQYF
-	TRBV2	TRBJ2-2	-	TGTGCCAGCAGCCTAGAAGTCAGGGCCACCGGGGAGCTGTTTTTT	CASSLEVRATGELFF
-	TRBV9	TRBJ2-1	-	TGTGCCAGCAGCGTAGGGACTGCTACGACCATTTCCTACAATGAGCAGTTCTTC	CASSVGTATTISYNEQFF
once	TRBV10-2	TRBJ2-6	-	TGCGCCAGCAGGGAATCTGGGGCCAACGTCCTGACTTTC	CASRESGANVLTF
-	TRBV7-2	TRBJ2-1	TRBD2	TGTGCCAGCAGCTGGAGACTAGCGGGCTACAATGAGCAGTTCTTC	CASSWRLAGYNEQFF
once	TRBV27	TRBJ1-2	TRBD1	TGTGCCAGCAAAAGACAGGGGGCAGTTCCTGGCTACACCTTC	CASKRQGAVPGYTF
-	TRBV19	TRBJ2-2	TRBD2	TGTGCCAGTAGTTCGGGACTAGACCCCGGGGAGCTGTTTTTT	CASSSGLDPGELFF
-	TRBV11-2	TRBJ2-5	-	TGTGCCAGCAGCTTGCGGCAGATTCAAGAGACCCAGTACTTC	CASSLRQIQETQYF
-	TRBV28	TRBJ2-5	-	TGTGCCAGCAGCCCCCTGGGTAGGGACCAAGAGACCCAGTACTTC	CASSPLGRDQETQYF
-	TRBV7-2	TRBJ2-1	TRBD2	TGTGCCAGCAGCTTACGGGGAGGGAGCTCCTACAATGAGCAGTTCTTC	CASSLRGGSSYNEQFF
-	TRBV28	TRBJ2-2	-	TGTGCCAGCAGTCGACCCCGCGGGGAGCTGTTTTTT	CASSRPRGELFF
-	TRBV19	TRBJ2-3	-	TGTGCCAGTAGTATAGGAAATACGCAGTATTTT	CASSIGNTQYF
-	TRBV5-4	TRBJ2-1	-	TGTGCCAGCAGCTTGGACCAACGCTCGAATGAGCAGTTCTTC	CASSLDQRSNEQFF
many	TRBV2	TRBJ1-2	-	TGTGCCAGCAGTGTCGGGCGGGGCGTAGGCTATGGCTACACCTTC	CASSVGRGVGYGYTF